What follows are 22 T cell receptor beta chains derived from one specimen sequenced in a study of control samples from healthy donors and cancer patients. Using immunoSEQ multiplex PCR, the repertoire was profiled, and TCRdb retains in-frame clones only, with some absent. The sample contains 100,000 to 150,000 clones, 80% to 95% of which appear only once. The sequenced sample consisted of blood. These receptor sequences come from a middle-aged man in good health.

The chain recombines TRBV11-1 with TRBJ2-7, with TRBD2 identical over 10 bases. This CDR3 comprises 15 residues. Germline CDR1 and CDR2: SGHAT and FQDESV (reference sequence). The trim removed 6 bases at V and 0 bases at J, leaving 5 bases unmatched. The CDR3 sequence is CASSQSGGGSYEQYF. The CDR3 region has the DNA TGTGCCAGCAGTCAAAGCGGGGGGGGCTCCTACGAGCAGTACTTC.

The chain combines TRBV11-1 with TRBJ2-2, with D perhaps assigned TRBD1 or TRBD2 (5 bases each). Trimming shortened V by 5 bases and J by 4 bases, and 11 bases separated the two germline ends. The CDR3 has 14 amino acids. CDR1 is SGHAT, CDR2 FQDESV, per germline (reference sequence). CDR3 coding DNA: TGTGCCAGCAGCGGGGACGCTCTCACCGGGGAGCTGTTTTTT. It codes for CASSGDALTGELFF.

The CDR3 DNA reads TGTGCCAGCAGTGACAGTCTCGGCGGGGAGCTGTTTTTT. It translates to CASSDSLGGELFF. The gene calls are TRBV6-4 and TRBJ2-2; D remains unclear. Germline values: CDR1 MRHNA, CDR2 SNTAGT. The CDR3 loop spans 13 amino acids. Trimming removed 2 bases at V and 7 bases at J, with 8 bases between.

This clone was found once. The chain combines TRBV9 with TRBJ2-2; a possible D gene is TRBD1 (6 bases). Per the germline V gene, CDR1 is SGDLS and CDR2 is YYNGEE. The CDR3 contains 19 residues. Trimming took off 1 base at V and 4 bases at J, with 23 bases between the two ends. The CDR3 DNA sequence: TGTGCCAGCAGCGTATTCGGACAGTCAATGCCTATGGGCACCGGGGAGCTGTTTTTT. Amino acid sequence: CASSVFGQSMPMGTGELFF. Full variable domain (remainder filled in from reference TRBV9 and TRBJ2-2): DSGVTQTPKHLITATGQRVTLRCSPRSGDLSVYWYQQSLDQGLQFLIQYYNGEERAKGNILERFSAQQFPDLHSELNLSSLELGDSALYFCASSVFGQSMPMGTGELFFGEGSRLTVL.

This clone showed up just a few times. The CDR3, as DNA: TGTGCCAGCAGCTCAATTAATTCACCCCTCCACTTT. Translating gives CASSSINSPLHF. This chain uses TRBV7-9 with TRBJ1-6; no reliable D call. V lost 4 bases and J 6 bases, leaving 4 bases between the germline ends. CDR1 and CDR2 from the germline V gene are SEHNR and FQNEAQ (reference sequence). This CDR3 has 12 residues.

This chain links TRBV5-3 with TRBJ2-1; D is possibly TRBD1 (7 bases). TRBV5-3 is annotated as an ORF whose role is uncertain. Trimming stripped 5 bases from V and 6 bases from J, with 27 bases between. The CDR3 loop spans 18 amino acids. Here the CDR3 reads CARRGPGQGGALGNEQFF. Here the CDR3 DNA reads TGTGCCAGAAGGGGGCCGGGGCAGGGGGGCGCTTTGGGCAATGAGCAGTTCTTC.

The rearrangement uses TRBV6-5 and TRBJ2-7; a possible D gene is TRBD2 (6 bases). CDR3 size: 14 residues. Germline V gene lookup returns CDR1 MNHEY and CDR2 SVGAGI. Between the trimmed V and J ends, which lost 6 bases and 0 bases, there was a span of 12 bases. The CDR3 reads CASRTTSSSYEQYF. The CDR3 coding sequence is TGTGCCAGCAGAACGACTAGTTCCTCCTACGAGCAGTACTTC.

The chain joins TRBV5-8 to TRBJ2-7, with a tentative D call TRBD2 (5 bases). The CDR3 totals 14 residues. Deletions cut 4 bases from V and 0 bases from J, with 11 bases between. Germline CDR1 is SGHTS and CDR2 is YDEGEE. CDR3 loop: CASSPGVDSYEQYF. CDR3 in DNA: TGTGCCAGCAGCCCCGGGGTGGACTCCTACGAGCAGTACTTC.

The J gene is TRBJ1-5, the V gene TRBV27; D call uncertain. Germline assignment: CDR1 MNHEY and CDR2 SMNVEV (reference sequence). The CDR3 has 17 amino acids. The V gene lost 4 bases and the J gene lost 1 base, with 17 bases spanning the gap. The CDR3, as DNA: TGTGCCAGCAGTTCCTACCTAGGGCTTTGGAGCAATCAGCCCCAGCATTTT. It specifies CASSSYLGLWSNQPQHF.

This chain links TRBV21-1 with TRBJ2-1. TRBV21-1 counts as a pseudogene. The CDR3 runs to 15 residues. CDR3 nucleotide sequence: TGTGCCAGCAGCAAAGAGGGGGGTCCCTACAATGAGCAGTTCTTC. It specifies CASSKEGGPYNEQFF.

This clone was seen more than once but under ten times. Here the CDR3 reads CASSDPDRGTEAFF. For the CDR3, the DNA is TGTGCCAGCAGTGACCCGGACAGGGGCACTGAAGCTTTCTTT. V is TRBV2 and J is TRBJ1-1; 9 bases are a match to TRBD1. Germline V gives CDR1 SNHLY, CDR2 FYNNEI. V lost 3 bases and J lost 4; bases outside the gene matches: 3. The CDR3 length is 14 residues.

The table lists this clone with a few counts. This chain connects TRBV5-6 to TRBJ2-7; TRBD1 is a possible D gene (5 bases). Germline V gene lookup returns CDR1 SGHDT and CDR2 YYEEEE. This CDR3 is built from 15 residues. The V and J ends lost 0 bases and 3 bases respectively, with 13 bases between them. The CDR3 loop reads CASSLVLGAGYEQYF. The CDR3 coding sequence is TGTGCCAGCAGCTTGGTTTTAGGGGCAGGCTACGAGCAGTACTTC.

This CDR3 reads CASSLGLSGEQYF. The CDR3 DNA reads TGTGCCAGCAGCTTGGGACTTTCCGGGGAGCAGTACTTC. The J gene is TRBJ2-7, the V gene TRBV5-6; D not certain. The CDR3 totals 13 residues. Germline CDR1 is SGHDT and CDR2 is YYEEEE. Trimming left V 0 bases short and J 7 bases short, with 11 bases between.

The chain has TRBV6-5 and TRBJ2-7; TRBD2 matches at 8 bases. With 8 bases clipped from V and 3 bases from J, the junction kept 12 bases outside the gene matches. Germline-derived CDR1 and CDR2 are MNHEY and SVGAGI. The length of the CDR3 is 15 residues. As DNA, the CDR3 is TGTGCCAGCCACTCTTCTAGGCGGGGGGACTACGAGCAGTACTTC. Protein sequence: CASHSSRRGDYEQYF.

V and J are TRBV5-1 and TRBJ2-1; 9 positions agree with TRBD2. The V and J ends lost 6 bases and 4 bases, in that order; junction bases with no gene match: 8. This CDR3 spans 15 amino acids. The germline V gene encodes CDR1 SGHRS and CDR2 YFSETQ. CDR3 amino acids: CASKRTSDPYNEQFF. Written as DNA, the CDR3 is TGCGCCAGCAAAAGGACTAGCGACCCGTACAATGAGCAGTTCTTC.

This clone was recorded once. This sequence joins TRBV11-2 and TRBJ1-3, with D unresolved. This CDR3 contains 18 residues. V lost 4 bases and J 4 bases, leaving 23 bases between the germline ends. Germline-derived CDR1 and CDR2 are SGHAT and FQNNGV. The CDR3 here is CASSSRNPTWFGGNTIYF. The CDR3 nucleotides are TGTGCCAGCAGCTCAAGGAACCCGACATGGTTTGGGGGAAACACCATATATTTT. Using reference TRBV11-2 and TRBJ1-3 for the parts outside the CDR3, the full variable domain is EAGVAQSPRYKIIEKRQSVAFWCNPISGHATLYWYQQILGQGPKLLIQFQNNGVVDDSQLPKDRFSAERLKGVDSTLKIQPAKLEDSAVYLCASSSRNPTWFGGNTIYFGEGSWLTVV.

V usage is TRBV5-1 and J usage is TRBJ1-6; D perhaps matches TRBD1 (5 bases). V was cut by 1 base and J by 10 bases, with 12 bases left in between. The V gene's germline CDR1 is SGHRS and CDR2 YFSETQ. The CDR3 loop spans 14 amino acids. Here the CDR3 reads CASSLKLGDSPLHF. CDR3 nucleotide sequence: TGCGCCAGCAGCTTGAAGTTGGGGGACTCACCCCTCCACTTT.

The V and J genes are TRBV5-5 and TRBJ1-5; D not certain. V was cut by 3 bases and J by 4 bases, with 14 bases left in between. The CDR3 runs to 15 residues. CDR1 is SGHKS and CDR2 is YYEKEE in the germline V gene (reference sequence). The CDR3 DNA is TGTGCCAGCAGCTCCATACATGACGGTAATCAGCCCCAGCATTTT. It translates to CASSSIHDGNQPQHF. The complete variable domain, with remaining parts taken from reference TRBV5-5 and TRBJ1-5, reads DAGVTQSPTHLIKTRGQQVTLRCSPISGHKSVSWYQQVLGQGPQFIFQYYEKEERGRGNFPDRFSARQFPNYSSELNVNALLLGDSALYLCASSSIHDGNQPQHFGDGTRLSIL.

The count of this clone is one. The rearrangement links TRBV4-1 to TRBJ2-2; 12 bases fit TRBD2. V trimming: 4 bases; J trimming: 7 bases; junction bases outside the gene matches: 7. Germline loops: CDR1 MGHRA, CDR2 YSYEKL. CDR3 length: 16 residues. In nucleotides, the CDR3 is TGCGCCAGCAGCCCCCGGACTAGCGGGGTGAACGGGGAGCTGTTTTTT. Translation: CASSPRTSGVNGELFF.

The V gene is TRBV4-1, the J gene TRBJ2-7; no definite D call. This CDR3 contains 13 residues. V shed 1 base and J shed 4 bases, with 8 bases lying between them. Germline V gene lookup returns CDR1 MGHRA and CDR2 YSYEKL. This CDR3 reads CASSQVRAYEQYF. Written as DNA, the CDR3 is TGCGCCAGCAGCCAAGTACGGGCTTACGAGCAGTACTTC.

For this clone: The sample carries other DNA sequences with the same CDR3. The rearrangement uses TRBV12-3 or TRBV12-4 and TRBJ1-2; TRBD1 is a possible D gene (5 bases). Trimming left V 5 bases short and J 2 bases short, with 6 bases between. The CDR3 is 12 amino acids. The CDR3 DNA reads TGTGCCAGCAGTGGGGCCAACTATGGCTACACCTTC. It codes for CASSGANYGYTF.

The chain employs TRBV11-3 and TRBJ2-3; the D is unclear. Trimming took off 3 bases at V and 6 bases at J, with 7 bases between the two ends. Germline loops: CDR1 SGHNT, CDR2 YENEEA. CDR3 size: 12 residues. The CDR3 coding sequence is TGTGCCAGCAGCTTTACGGGCGATACGCAGTATTTT. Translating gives CASSFTGDTQYF.